This T cell receptor (beta chain) was obtained from a study of blood T cell repertoires in COVID-19. Germline V gene sequence: CDR1 SNHLY, CDR2 FYNNEI. This CDR3 has 13 amino acids. Trimming took 2 bases from V and 2 from J, leaving 6 bases between them. The data were produced by immunoSEQ multiplex PCR, yet TCRdb's version contains in-frame clones alone and is incomplete. This sample has about 220,000 clones, with about 80% found just once. The receptor was derived from a man in his forties or fifties who had recovered from COVID-19. The J gene is TRBJ1-1, the V gene TRBV2; D not certain. The sequenced material came from PBMCs or T cells enriched from blood (not recorded which). CDR3 coding DNA: TGTGCCAGCAGTGAAACAGTAAACACTGAAGCTTTCTTT. This encodes CASSETVNTEAFF. Looking up the rest from reference TRBV2 and TRBJ1-1 gives the full variable domain: EPEVTQTPSHQVTQMGQEVILRCVPISNHLYFYWYRQILGQKVEFLVSFYNNEISEKSEIFDDQFSVERPDGSNFTLKIRSTKLEDSAMYFCASSETVNTEAFFGQGTRLTVV.